Below, 5 T cell receptor beta chains from the same sample are listed, as sequenced in a study of CD8 T cells in Susac syndrome (dated by TCRdb to between 2018 and 2020). Library preparation employed the immunoSEQ multiplex PCR assay. RNA was extracted using the RNeasy kit, and roughly 0.45 to 1 ug of the RNA was reverse transcribed with random hexamers. The raw public data were reprocessed by TCRdb itself: fastp quality trimming at Q25, MiXCR clonotype calling, in-frame beta chains only. Rows matching on CDR3 protein sequence are summarized as one entry with the most common DNA and genes. This sample comprises fewer than 80,000 distinct CDR3 sequences, approximately 94% of them detected only once. The ten largest account for around 0.6% of the sample. Sequences were obtained from CD8+ T cells from PBMCs. The receptor set was obtained from a human donor with multiple sclerosis.

The chain carries TRBV4-1 and TRBJ2-1, with D perhaps TRBD1 (6 bases). This CDR3 comprises 14 residues. V was pared by 4 bases and J by 7 bases, with 14 bases between. From germline, CDR1 is MGHRA and CDR2 YSYEKL. The CDR3 reads CASSPESGANEQFF. The CDR3 DNA is TGCGCCAGCAGCCCAGAGTCAGGGGCGAATGAGCAGTTCTTC.

The chain combines TRBV4-1 with TRBJ2-7; 11 nucleotides agree with TRBD1. V trimming: 5 bases; J trimming: 3 bases; junction bases outside the gene matches: 9. In germline, CDR1 is MGHRA, CDR2 YSYEKL. This CDR3 contains 16 residues. The CDR3 here is CASSLLGQGALYEQYF. The CDR3 DNA sequence: TGCGCCAGCAGCTTACTTGGACAGGGGGCTCTCTACGAGCAGTACTTC.

This sequence joins TRBV20-1 and TRBJ1-1; D is perhaps TRBD1 (5 bases). From germline, CDR1 is DFQATT and CDR2 SNEGSKA (reference sequence). V lost 2 bases to trimming and J lost 0 bases, with 10 bases between them. The CDR3 consists of 14 residues. For the CDR3, the DNA is TGCAGTGCTAGATGGGACGGATTGAACACTGAAGCTTTCTTT. It translates to CSARWDGLNTEAFF.

The V call is TRBV4-1, the J call TRBJ1-1; D not resolved. The germline CDR1 and CDR2 sequences are MGHRA and YSYEKL. The CDR3 is 13 residues long. V was cut by 3 bases and J by 6 bases, with 11 bases left in between. The chain's CDR3 is CASSHTSSAEAFF. The CDR3, as DNA: TGCGCCAGCAGCCATACTAGCTCCGCTGAAGCTTTCTTT.

This clonotype was recorded once. The CDR3 loop is CASRASGRVAGANVLTF. The CDR3 nucleotides are TGCGCCAGCAGGGCTAGCGGGAGAGTAGCTGGGGCCAACGTCCTGACTTTC. The rearrangement links TRBV23-1 to TRBJ2-6, with TRBD2 matching over 10 bases. TRBV23-1 counts as an open reading frame of uncertain function. CDR3 length equals 17 residues. Losses at the gene ends were 6 bases for V and 2 bases for J; bases not matched to a gene: 7.